The 20 T cell receptor beta chains below were found in one sample sequenced in a study of early T cells in non-severe SARS-CoV-2 infection. A single record per CDR3 protein comes from TCRdb applying MiXCR to the 5' RACE reads. Among roughly 60,000 distinct CDR3 sequences, roughly 12% were seen once, and the ten largest hold 2.9%. This sample comprised whole blood, obtained at baseline. These receptors all stem from an adult who was a healthcare worker with PCR-confirmed SARS-CoV-2 infection or an uninfected control (not recorded which).

This clonotype was observed at least ten times. The chain is built from TRBV6-1 and TRBJ1-5; the match to TRBD1 covers 9 bases. CDR3 size: 17 residues. Trimming removed 6 bases from V and 6 bases from J; junction bases left unmatched: 15. Germline V lookup: CDR1 MNHNS, CDR2 SASEGT. This chain's CDR3 is CASRGSRSTGGFQPQHF. The DNA of the CDR3 is TGTGCCAGCAGAGGCTCAAGATCGACAGGGGGATTTCAGCCCCAGCATTTT.

This clonotype was detected only a few times. The chain has TRBV6-2 or TRBV6-3 and TRBJ2-1; 10 bases are shared with TRBD1. In germline, CDR1 is MNHEY, CDR2 SVGEGT. V was pared by 6 bases and J by 7 bases, with 12 bases of the junction left unmatched. The CDR3 is 16 amino acids. CDR3 nucleotides: TGTGCCAGCAGCCCTATCGGGACAGGGGCTAAAAATGAGCAGTTCTTC. It yields the protein CASSPIGTGAKNEQFF.

This clonotype was seen at least ten times. The chain couples TRBV6-4 to TRBJ2-2; TRBD1 matches 7 bases. The CDR3 is made up of 15 amino acids. CDR1 is MRHNA and CDR2 is SNTAGT in the germline V gene. The trim removed 6 bases at V and 0 bases at J, leaving 4 bases unmatched. CDR3 region: CASSGTAANTGELFF. CDR3 coding DNA: TGTGCCAGCAGCGGGACAGCCGCGAACACCGGGGAGCTGTTTTTT.

Comments on this clonotype: A read error may be the cause here, since a much bigger clone is one base away. The rearrangement links TRBV7-2 to TRBJ2-2; either TRBD1 or TRBD2 may fit D (7 bases each). The CDR3 spans 15 residues. V lost 2 bases and J lost 5, with 12 bases in between. The V gene's germline CDR1 is SGHTA and CDR2 FQGNSA. The CDR3 coding sequence is TGTGCCAGCAGCTTAATGCAGGGGGGGACCGGGGAGCTGTTTTTT. Its translation: CASSLMQGGTGELFF.

This chain joins TRBV7-9 and TRBJ2-3; TRBD2 is a possible D gene (6 bases). Germline V gene data show CDR1 as SEHNR and CDR2 as FQNEAQ (reference sequence). The CDR3 consists of 13 residues. With 7 bases removed from V and 4 bases from J, the gap between germline ends came to 12 bases. The CDR3 is CASTRLGPDTQYF. In nucleotides, the CDR3 is TGTGCCAGCACCAGACTAGGCCCAGATACGCAGTATTTT.

A few counts support this clonotype. This chain uses TRBV11-2 with TRBJ2-1; no definite D call. The CDR3 covers 16 residues. Trimming removed 4 bases at V and 6 bases at J, with 19 bases between. The V gene's germline CDR1 is SGHAT and CDR2 FQNNGV. The CDR3 is CASSSRAGEALNEQFF. The CDR3 coding sequence is TGTGCCAGCAGCTCCCGAGCAGGAGAGGCTCTCAATGAGCAGTTCTTC.

The table lists this clonotype with many counts. J is TRBJ2-2 and V is TRBV11-2, with 10 positions matching TRBD1. Trimming took 4 bases from V and 1 from J; bases not matched to a gene: 3. The CDR3 totals 16 residues. The germline V gene encodes CDR1 SGHAT and CDR2 FQNNGV. DNA of the CDR3: TGTGCCAGCAGCTGGGGACAGGGGCGGAACACCGGGGAGCTGTTTTTT. This translates into CASSWGQGRNTGELFF.

This chain uses TRBV11-2 with TRBJ2-7, with D unresolved. Per the germline V gene, CDR1 is SGHAT and CDR2 is FQNNGV. The CDR3 runs 14 residues. V was pared by 3 bases and J by 2 bases, with 11 bases between. DNA of the CDR3: TGTGCCAGCAGCTTTTCGCGACCGACCTACGAGCAGTACTTC. The encoded protein is CASSFSRPTYEQYF.

This clonotype was observed at least ten times. The V call is TRBV18, the J call TRBJ2-7, with D unresolved. The V and J ends lost 0 bases and 3 bases respectively, with 3 bases between them. CDR1 is KGHSH and CDR2 is LQKENI in the germline V gene. The CDR3 is 12 residues long. The CDR3 DNA reads TGTGCCAGCTCACCACCTGGCTACGAGCAGTACTTC. Its translation is CASSPPGYEQYF.

The chain joins TRBV10-3 to TRBJ2-7, with 7 bases identical to TRBD2. The junction had 5 bases not matched to a gene; V was cut back by 6 bases and J by 3 bases. CDR3 length: 13 residues. Germline values: CDR1 ENHRY, CDR2 SYGVKD. As DNA, the CDR3 is TGTGCCATCAGCTGGGAGGGGATCTACGAGCAGTACTTC. As protein: CAISWEGIYEQYF.

The chain links TRBV6-1 to TRBJ2-1, with TRBD1 identical over 8 bases. Per the germline V gene, CDR1 is MNHNS and CDR2 is SASEGT. J gave up 10 bases and V 8 bases, and 10 bases lay outside the gene matches. This CDR3 comprises 13 residues. CDR3 sequence: CASVDGQGGEQFF. The DNA of the CDR3 is TGTGCCAGCGTAGACGGACAGGGCGGCGAGCAGTTCTTC.

This clonotype was counted at least ten times. This chain connects TRBV7-8 to TRBJ1-2, with D maybe TRBD1 (5 bases). Trimming removed 1 base from V and 8 bases from J, with 17 bases in between. Germline CDR1 SGHVS, CDR2 FQNEAQ. The CDR3 is made up of 15 amino acids. CDR3 bases: TGTGCCAGCAGCTTAGACCGGTTCAGGGCGAGCGGCTACACCTTC. It is translated as CASSLDRFRASGYTF.

V usage is TRBV5-1 and J usage is TRBJ2-1; possible D gene TRBD2, 6 bases. The germline V gene encodes CDR1 SGHRS and CDR2 YFSETQ. The germline V and J ends were trimmed by 4 bases and 5 bases, with 10 bases remaining between them. The CDR3 is 13 residues long. CDR3 loop: CASSIRGDNEQFF. As DNA, the CDR3 is TGCGCCAGCAGCATACGCGGGGACAATGAGCAGTTCTTC.

The chain has TRBV12-3 or TRBV12-4 and TRBJ1-1; perhaps TRBD1 as D (5 bases). The CDR3 consists of 13 residues. V lost 5 bases and J lost 1, with 8 bases in between. The CDR3 sequence: CASSHGQNTEAFF. The CDR3 DNA reads as TGTGCCAGCAGTCACGGACAGAACACTGAAGCTTTCTTT.

This chain uses TRBV18 with TRBJ2-5; D is undetermined. CDR3 length: 13 residues. V gave up 2 bases and J gave up 6 bases, with 10 bases separating them. Germline CDR1 KGHSH, CDR2 LQKENI. For the CDR3, the DNA is TGTGCCAGCTCACCAGCAGGTGAAAAGACCCAGTACTTC. It specifies CASSPAGEKTQYF. Looking up the rest from reference TRBV18 and TRBJ2-5 gives the full variable domain: NAGVMQNPRHLVRRRGQEARLRCSPMKGHSHVYWYRQLPEEGLKFMVYLQKENIIDESGMPKERFSAEFPKEGPSILRIQQVVRGDSAAYFCASSPAGEKTQYFGPGTRLLVL.

This clonotype was observed a few times. V gene TRBV15 combines with J gene TRBJ1-3, with D hard to call. Germline-derived CDR1 and CDR2 are LNHNV and YYDKDF (reference sequence). Trimming took off 0 bases at V and 1 base at J, with 10 bases between the two ends. The CDR3 contains 16 residues. Here the CDR3 reads CATSRDIAGSGNTIYF. CDR3 DNA sequence: TGTGCCACCAGCAGAGATATTGCCGGGTCTGGAAACACCATATATTTT. Full variable domain (rest looked up from reference TRBV15 and TRBJ1-3): DAMVIQNPRYQVTQFGKPVTLSCSQTLNHNVMYWYQQKSSQAPKLLFHYYDKDFNNEADTPDNFQSRRPNTSFCFLDIRSPGLGDTAMYLCATSRDIAGSGNTIYFGEGSWLTVV.

This chain joins TRBV7-8 and TRBJ2-5, with D unresolved. CDR3 length: 14 amino acids. Trimming shortened V by 1 base and J by 2 bases, and 8 bases separated the two germline ends. The germline CDR1 and CDR2 sequences are SGHVS and FQNEAQ. The CDR3 spells CASSLVTVQETQYF. The CDR3 DNA is TGTGCCAGCAGCTTAGTTACCGTGCAAGAGACCCAGTACTTC.

V gene TRBV5-1 combines with J gene TRBJ2-1; possibly TRBD2 for D (6 bases). CDR1 is SGHRS, CDR2 YFSETQ, per germline. The V end lost 0 bases, the J end lost 9 bases, and 16 bases lay between the germline ends. The CDR3 is 15 residues long. For the CDR3, the DNA is TGCGCCAGCAGCTTGGGACTCACTAGCACCGGTGAGCAGTTCTTC. Translation: CASSLGLTSTGEQFF.

This clonotype was recorded a few times. This chain links TRBV11-2 with TRBJ1-6; TRBD1 aligns across 7 bases. Germline V gene lookup returns CDR1 SGHAT and CDR2 FQNNGV. CDR3 size: 13 residues. The V and J ends lost 9 bases and 8 bases, in that order; junction bases with no gene match: 7. This chain's CDR3 is CARLRDRYSPLHF. CDR3 nucleotides: TGTGCCAGACTCCGGGACAGATATTCACCCCTCCACTTT. Full variable domain (remainder filled in from reference TRBV11-2 and TRBJ1-6): EAGVAQSPRYKIIEKRQSVAFWCNPISGHATLYWYQQILGQGPKLLIQFQNNGVVDDSQLPKDRFSAERLKGVDSTLKIQPAKLEDSAVYLCARLRDRYSPLHFGNGTRLTVT.

The table lists this clonotype with many counts. This chain's CDR3 is CASSLAGHTGELFF. DNA of the CDR3: TGTGCCAGCAGTTTAGCCGGCCACACCGGGGAGCTGTTTTTT. The chain carries TRBV12-3 or TRBV12-4 and TRBJ2-2; D gene ambiguous. The CDR3 runs to 14 residues. The V and J ends lost 0 bases and 3 bases respectively, with 5 bases between them.